Listed here are 8 T cell receptor beta chains from one sample, sequenced in a study of T-cell memory formation after mild COVID-19. TCRdb re-called the 5' RACE reads with MiXCR, one entry per CDR3 protein. The sample consists of 200,000 to 250,000 distinct CDR3 sequences, approximately 9% of them appearing once. Sequencing was carried out using PBMCs or a T cell subset sorted from them (not recorded which). Source of these receptors: a man younger than 35 who had mild COVID-19 (a few samples of this study predate the infection). Cell type and time point are not known.

The gene calls are TRBV6-5 and TRBJ2-1, with D maybe TRBD1 (6 bases). In germline, CDR1 is MNHEY, CDR2 SVGAGI. The CDR3 consists of 15 residues. The V end was cut by 4 bases, the J end by 4 bases, with 14 bases between. CDR3 coding DNA: TGTGCCAGCAGTTTAAGGGGGTTCCAGTACAATGAGCAGTTCTTC. Translation gives CASSLRGFQYNEQFF.

The rearrangement links TRBV27 to TRBJ2-1; D gene ambiguous. The CDR3 runs to 13 residues. In germline, CDR1 is MNHEY, CDR2 SMNVEV (reference sequence). The germline V and J ends were trimmed by 7 bases and 6 bases, with 13 bases remaining between them. The CDR3 loop is CASTWGTFNEQFF. CDR3 bases: TGTGCCAGCACCTGGGGTACCTTCAATGAGCAGTTCTTC.

This clonotype has a handful of counts. The chain is built from TRBV5-1 and TRBJ2-4; no definite D call. The CDR3 length is 14 residues. CDR1 SGHRS and CDR2 YFSETQ come from the germline V gene. The V gene lost 0 bases and the J gene lost 4 bases, with 8 bases spanning the gap. The CDR3 protein is CASSLEPQKNIQYF. The CDR3 DNA reads TGCGCCAGCAGCTTGGAACCTCAGAAAAACATTCAGTACTTC.

This clonotype was counted between two and nine times. This chain links TRBV7-2 with TRBJ2-3; D is undetermined. The CDR3 is 13 amino acids. V was pared by 4 bases and J by 2 bases, with 7 bases between. The germline V gene encodes CDR1 SGHTA and CDR2 FQGNSA. CDR3 nucleotide sequence: TGTGCCAGCAGCTACTCGACCACAGATACGCAGTATTTT. This encodes CASSYSTTDTQYF.

The chain uses TRBV12-3 or TRBV12-4 and TRBJ1-2; tentative D call: TRBD1 (5 bases). V gave up 3 bases and J gave up 9 bases, with 20 bases separating them. The CDR3 spans 15 residues. In DNA, the CDR3 is TGTGCCAGCAGTTTGTCGGGCAGGGTGGGCGACAGCTACACCTTC. Residues: CASSLSGRVGDSYTF.

This clonotype was counted between two and nine times. The J gene is TRBJ2-5, the V gene TRBV2, with D perhaps matching TRBD2 (5 bases). The CDR3 sequence is 13 residues long. Trimming took 11 bases from V and 4 from J, leaving 17 bases between them. Germline CDR1 reads SNHLY; CDR2 reads FYNNEI. The CDR3 spells CALRRVGPETQYF. The CDR3 DNA reads as TGTGCCTTACGGCGGGTCGGTCCAGAGACCCAGTACTTC.

This clonotype was seen more than once but under ten times. The chain employs TRBV18 and TRBJ2-7, with D perhaps matching TRBD2 (5 bases). CDR3 length equals 15 residues. Germline assignment: CDR1 KGHSH and CDR2 LQKENI. V was shortened by 5 bases and J by 4 bases, with 18 bases between the two germline ends. This CDR3 reads CASSGGQDLGYEQYF. As DNA, the CDR3 is TGTGCCAGCTCAGGCGGTCAGGACTTGGGTTACGAGCAGTACTTC.

This clonotype appeared a few times. The CDR3 is CASSLRGPPETQYF. CDR3 DNA sequence: TGTGCCAGCAGCCTCCGGGGACCTCCTGAGACCCAGTACTTC. The chain is built from TRBV7-2 and TRBJ2-5; D is possibly TRBD1 or TRBD2 (5 bases each). Germline assignment: CDR1 SGHTA and CDR2 FQGNSA. There are 14 residues in the CDR3. Trimming took off 5 bases at V and 5 bases at J, with 15 bases between the two ends.